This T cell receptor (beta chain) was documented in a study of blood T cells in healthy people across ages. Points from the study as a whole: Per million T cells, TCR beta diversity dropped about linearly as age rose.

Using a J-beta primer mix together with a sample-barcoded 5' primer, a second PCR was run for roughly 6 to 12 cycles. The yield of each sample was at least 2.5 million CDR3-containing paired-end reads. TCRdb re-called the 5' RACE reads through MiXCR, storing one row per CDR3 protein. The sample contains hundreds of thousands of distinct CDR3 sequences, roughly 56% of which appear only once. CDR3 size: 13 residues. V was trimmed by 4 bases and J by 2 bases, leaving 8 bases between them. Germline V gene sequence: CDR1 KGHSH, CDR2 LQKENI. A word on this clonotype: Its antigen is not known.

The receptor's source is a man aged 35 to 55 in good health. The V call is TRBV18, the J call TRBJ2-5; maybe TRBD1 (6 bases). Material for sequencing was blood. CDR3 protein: CASSQQGQETQYF. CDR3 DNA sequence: TGTGCCAGCTCACAGCAGGGGCAAGAGACCCAGTACTTC. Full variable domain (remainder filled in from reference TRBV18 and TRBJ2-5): NAGVMQNPRHLVRRRGQEARLRCSPMKGHSHVYWYRQLPEEGLKFMVYLQKENIIDESGMPKERFSAEFPKEGPSILRIQQVVRGDSAAYFCASSQQGQETQYFGPGTRLLVL.